What follows is one T cell receptor (beta chain) and its context. No antigen is known for it. The data belong to a study of a mutant IDH1 vaccine in newly diagnosed glioma. As for the study in general: Vaccine administration was initiated 4-6 weeks following radiotherapy alone, or with temozolomide cycles. The therapy given earlier, which was standard therapy, consisted of radiotherapy, temozolomide, or both, and most of the patients received both. Visit V12 was scheduled at week 35 and visit V13 at week 47.

Study-wide findings and caveats: There were vaccine-induced immune responses in just over 90% of the patients.

The CDR3 is 15 amino acids. The V end was cut by 5 bases, the J end by 0 bases, with 10 bases between. In germline, CDR1 is SGHTA, CDR2 FQGNSA. As to time point: week 47, end of study. Vaccination used 300 ug of mutant IDH1 20-mer peptide per dose, with topical imiquimod. Profiled with immunoSEQ multiplex PCR; TCRdb holds only in-frame clones, not every one. The sample has about 23,000 clones; roughly 84% are singletons. The TCR sequence derives from a man in his forties with glioma. The chain uses TRBV7-2 and TRBJ1-4; D call uncertain. The specimen was PBMCs, collected from a glioma patient whose treatment included an IDH1 peptide vaccine. DNA of the CDR3: TGTGCCAGCAGCCCGGTTTTGGCAACTAATGAAAAACTGTTTTTT. Its translation: CASSPVLATNEKLFF.